This T cell receptor beta chain was documented in a study of PD-1 blockade in classical Hodgkin lymphoma. On the study more broadly: Patients were dosed intravenously with nivolumab at 3 mg/kg every 2 weeks. The study, taken as a whole, reports: The study found that TCR diversity rose significantly by C4D1 in CD4+ but not CD8+ cells. Those patients who began receiving nivolumab less than 1 year after ASCT had lower diversity, and they were excluded.

V lost 4 bases, J lost 8 bases, and 9 bases stayed unmatched. From germline, CDR1 is SEHNR and CDR2 FQNEAQ (reference sequence). This CDR3 contains 15 residues. This clone has only a few counts. Antigen unknown. All patients experienced relapse after autologous stem cell transplantation, and brentuximab vedotin exposure was variable. Generated by immunoSEQ multiplex PCR, the TCRdb table keeps only in-frame clones and is missing some. The table lists 35,000 to 45,000 clones, 71% of them singletons. The sequence derives from a human donor with classical Hodgkin lymphoma. The chain employs TRBV7-9 and TRBJ2-1; TRBD1 agrees at 9 bases. The starting material was peripheral blood mononuclear cells (PBMCs), obtained at baseline. The CDR3 loop is CASSSVQGARDEQFF. CDR3 DNA sequence: TGTGCCAGCAGCTCGGTACAGGGGGCGAGGGATGAGCAGTTCTTC.